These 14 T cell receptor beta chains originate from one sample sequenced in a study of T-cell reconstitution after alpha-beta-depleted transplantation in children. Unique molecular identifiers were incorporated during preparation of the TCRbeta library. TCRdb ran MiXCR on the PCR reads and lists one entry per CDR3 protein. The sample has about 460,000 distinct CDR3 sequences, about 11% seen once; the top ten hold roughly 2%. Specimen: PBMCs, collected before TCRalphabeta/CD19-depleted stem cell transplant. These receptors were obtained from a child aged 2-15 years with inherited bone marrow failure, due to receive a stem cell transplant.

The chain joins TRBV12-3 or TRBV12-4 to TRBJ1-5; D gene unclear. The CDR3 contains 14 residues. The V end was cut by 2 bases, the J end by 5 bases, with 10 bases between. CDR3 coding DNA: TGTGCCAGCAGTTTAATGCCCCCTGATCAGCCCCAGCATTTT. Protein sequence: CASSLMPPDQPQHF.

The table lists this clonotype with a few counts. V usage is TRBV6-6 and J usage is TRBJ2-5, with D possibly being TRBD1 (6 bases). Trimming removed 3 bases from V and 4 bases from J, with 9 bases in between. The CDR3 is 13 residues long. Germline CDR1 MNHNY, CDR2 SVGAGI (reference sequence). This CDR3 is CASSYSDRETQYF. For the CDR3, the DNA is TGTGCCAGCAGTTATTCGGACAGAGAGACCCAGTACTTC.

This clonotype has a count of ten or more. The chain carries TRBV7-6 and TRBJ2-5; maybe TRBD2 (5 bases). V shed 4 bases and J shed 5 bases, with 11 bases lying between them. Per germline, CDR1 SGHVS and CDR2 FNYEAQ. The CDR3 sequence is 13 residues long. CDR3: CASSSGWRETQYF. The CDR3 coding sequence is TGTGCCAGCAGCTCTGGGTGGAGGGAGACCCAGTACTTC.

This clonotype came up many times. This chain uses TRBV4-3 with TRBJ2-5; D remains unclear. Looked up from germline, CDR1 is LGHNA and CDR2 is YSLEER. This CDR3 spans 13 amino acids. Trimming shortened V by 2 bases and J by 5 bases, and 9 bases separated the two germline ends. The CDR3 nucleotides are TGCGCCAGCAGCCAAAGGCGTCAGGAGACCCAGTACTTC. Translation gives CASSQRRQETQYF.

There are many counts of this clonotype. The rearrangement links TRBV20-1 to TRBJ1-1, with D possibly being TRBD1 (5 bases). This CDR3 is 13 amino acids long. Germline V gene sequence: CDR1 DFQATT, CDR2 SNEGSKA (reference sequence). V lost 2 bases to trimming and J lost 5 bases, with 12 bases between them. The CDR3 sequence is CSARSGGWTEAFF. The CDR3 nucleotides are TGCAGTGCTAGATCGGGGGGTTGGACTGAAGCTTTCTTT.

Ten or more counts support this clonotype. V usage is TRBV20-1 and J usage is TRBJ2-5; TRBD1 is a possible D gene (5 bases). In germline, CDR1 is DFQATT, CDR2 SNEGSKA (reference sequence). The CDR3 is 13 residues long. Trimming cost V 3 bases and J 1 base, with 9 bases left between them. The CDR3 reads CSASRQIQETQYF. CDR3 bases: TGCAGTGCTAGCCGACAGATCCAAGAGACCCAGTACTTC.

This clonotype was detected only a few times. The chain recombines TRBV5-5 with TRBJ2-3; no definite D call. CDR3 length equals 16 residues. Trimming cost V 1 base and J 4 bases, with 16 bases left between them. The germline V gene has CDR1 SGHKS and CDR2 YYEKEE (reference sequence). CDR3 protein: CASSLLLGPPADTQYF. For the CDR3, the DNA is TGTGCCAGCAGCTTGTTGCTAGGGCCCCCCGCAGATACGCAGTATTTT.

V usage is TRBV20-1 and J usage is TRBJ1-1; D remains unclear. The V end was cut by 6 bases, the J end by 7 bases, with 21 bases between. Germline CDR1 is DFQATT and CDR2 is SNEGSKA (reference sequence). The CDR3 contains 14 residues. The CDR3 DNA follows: TGCAGTGCCCGTCTAGGGTCCGGGTTGGATGAAGCTTTCTTT. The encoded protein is CSARLGSGLDEAFF.

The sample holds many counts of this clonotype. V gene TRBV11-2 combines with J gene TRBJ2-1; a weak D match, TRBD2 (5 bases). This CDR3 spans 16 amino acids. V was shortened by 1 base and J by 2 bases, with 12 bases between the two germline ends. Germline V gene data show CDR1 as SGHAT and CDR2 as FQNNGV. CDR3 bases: TGTGCCAGCAGCTTAGGGGTGGAGGAACCCTACAATGAGCAGTTCTTC. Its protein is CASSLGVEEPYNEQFF. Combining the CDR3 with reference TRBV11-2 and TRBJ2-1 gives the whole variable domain EAGVAQSPRYKIIEKRQSVAFWCNPISGHATLYWYQQILGQGPKLLIQFQNNGVVDDSQLPKDRFSAERLKGVDSTLKIQPAKLEDSAVYLCASSLGVEEPYNEQFFGPGTRLTVL.

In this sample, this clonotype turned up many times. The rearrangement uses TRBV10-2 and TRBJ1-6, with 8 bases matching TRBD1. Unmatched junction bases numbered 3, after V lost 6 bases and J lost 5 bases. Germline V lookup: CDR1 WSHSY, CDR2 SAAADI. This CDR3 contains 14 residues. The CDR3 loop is CASREDRDNSPLHF. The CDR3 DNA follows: TGCGCCAGCAGGGAGGACAGGGATAATTCACCCCTCCACTTT.

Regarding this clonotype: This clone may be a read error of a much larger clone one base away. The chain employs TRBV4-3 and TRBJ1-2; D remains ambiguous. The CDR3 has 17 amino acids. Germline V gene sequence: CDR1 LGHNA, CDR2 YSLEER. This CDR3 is CASSQESAVTLNYDYTF. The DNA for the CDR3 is TGCGCCAGCAGCCAAGAGTCGGCAGTCACTTTAAACTATGACTACACCTTC.

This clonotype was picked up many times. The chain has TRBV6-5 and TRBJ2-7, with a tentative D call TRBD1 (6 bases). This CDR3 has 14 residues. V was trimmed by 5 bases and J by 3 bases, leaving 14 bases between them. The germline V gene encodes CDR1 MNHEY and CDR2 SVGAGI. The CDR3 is CASSLRDKFYEQYF. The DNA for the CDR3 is TGTGCCAGCAGTCTCCGGGACAAGTTCTACGAGCAGTACTTC.

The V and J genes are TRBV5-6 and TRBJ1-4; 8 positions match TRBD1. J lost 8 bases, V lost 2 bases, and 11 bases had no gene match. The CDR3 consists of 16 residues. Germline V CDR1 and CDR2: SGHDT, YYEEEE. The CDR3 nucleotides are TGTGCCAGCAGCTTAGTGCAGGGGGCGCCCCGAGAAAAACTGTTTTTT. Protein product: CASSLVQGAPREKLFF. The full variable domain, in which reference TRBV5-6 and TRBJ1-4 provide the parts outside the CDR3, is DAGVTQSPTHLIKTRGQQVTLRCSPKSGHDTVSWYQQALGQGPQFIFQYYEEEERQRGNFPDRFSGHQFPNYSSELNVNALLLGDSALYLCASSLVQGAPREKLFFGSGTQLSVL.

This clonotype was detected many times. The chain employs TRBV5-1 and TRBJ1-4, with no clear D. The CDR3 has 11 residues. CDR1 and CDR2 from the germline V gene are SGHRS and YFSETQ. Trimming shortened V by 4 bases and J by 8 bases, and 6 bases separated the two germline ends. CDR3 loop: CASSVGEKLFF. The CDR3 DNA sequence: TGCGCCAGCAGCGTCGGGGAAAAACTGTTTTTT.